The 4 T cell receptor beta chains below were found in one sample sequenced in a study of beta chain features in type 1 diabetes. General study points: Patients with Type 1 diabetes showed moderately but significantly shorter TCRB CDR3s in all four CD4+ subsets.

No antigen has been identified for these receptors. Reverse transcription of all isolated RNA meant that expressed TCRB transcripts were sequenced. Clones were read by immunoSEQ multiplex PCR, and TCRdb kept only the in-frame ones, dropping some. The sample records about 650,000 clones, 12% being singletons. Material for sequencing was naive CD4+ T cells from blood. All receptors come from a man aged 30 to 39 with type 1 diabetes.

This clone was detected only a few times. The chain couples TRBV6-6 to TRBJ2-5; weak D call: TRBD1 (5 bases). CDR3 size: 14 residues. Per the germline V gene, CDR1 is MNHNY and CDR2 is SVGAGI (reference sequence). V dropped 0 bases and J dropped 1 base, with 6 bases sitting between them. The CDR3 region has the DNA TGTGCCAGCAGTTACTCAGACAGCCAAGAGACCCAGTACTTC. Residues: CASSYSDSQETQYF.

This clone came up a few times. J is TRBJ2-3 and V is TRBV27; 7 bases align to TRBD2. The CDR3 consists of 14 residues. Germline loops: CDR1 MNHEY, CDR2 SMNVEV (reference sequence). V lost 5 bases to trimming and J lost 2 bases; unmatched junction nucleotides: 4. Here the CDR3 DNA reads TGTGCCAGCAGTCGAAGCGGGGCCACAGATACGCAGTATTTT. This gives the protein CASSRSGATDTQYF.

A few counts support this clone. V is TRBV2 and J is TRBJ1-6, with D perhaps matching TRBD1 (5 bases). Between the trimmed V and J ends, which lost 4 bases and 7 bases, there was a span of 11 bases. Looked up from germline, CDR1 is SNHLY and CDR2 is FYNNEI. CDR3 length equals 14 residues. The CDR3 loop reads CASSVGVDNSPLHF. In nucleotides, the CDR3 is TGTGCCAGCAGTGTGGGGGTAGACAATTCACCCCTCCACTTT.

The V call is TRBV5-6, the J call TRBJ2-7; D remains unclear. Germline V gene sequence: CDR1 SGHDT, CDR2 YYEEEE. CDR3 length equals 16 residues. The V end lost 0 bases, the J end lost 2 bases, and 15 bases lay between the germline ends. CDR3 protein: CASSLAVQDRTYEQYF. The CDR3 region has the DNA TGTGCCAGCAGCTTGGCAGTTCAGGACCGAACCTACGAGCAGTACTTC.